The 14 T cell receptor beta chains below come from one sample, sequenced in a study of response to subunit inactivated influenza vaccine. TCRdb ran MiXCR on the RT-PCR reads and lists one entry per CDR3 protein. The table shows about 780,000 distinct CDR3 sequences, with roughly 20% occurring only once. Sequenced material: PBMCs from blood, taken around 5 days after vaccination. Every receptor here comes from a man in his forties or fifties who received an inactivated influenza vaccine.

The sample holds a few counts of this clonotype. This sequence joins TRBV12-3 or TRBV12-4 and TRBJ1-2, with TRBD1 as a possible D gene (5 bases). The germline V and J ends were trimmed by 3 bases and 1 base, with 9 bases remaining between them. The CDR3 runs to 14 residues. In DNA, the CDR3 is TGTGCCAGCAGTTTGGGGGGTTTTAACTATGGCTACACCTTC. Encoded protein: CASSLGGFNYGYTF.

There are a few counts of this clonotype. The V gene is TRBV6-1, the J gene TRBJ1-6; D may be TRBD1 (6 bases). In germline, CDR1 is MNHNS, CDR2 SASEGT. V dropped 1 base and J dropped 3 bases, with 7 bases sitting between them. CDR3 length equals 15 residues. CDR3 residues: CASSEGDNYNSPLHF. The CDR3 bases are TGTGCCAGCAGTGAAGGGGACAACTATAATTCACCCCTCCACTTT.

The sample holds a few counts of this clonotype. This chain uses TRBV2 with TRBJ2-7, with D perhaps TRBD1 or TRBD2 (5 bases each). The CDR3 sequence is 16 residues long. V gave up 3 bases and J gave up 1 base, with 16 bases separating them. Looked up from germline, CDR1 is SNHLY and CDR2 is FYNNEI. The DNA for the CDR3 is TGTGCCAGCAGTGATGGTCCGGGACGAGAATCCTACGAGCAGTACTTC. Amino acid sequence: CASSDGPGRESYEQYF.

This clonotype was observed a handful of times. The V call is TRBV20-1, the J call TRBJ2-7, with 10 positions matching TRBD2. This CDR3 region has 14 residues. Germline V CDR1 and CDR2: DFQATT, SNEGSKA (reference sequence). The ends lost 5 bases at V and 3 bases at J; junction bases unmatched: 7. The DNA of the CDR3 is TGCAGTGCTCACCGGACTAGCGGATACTACGAGCAGTACTTC. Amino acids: CSAHRTSGYYEQYF.

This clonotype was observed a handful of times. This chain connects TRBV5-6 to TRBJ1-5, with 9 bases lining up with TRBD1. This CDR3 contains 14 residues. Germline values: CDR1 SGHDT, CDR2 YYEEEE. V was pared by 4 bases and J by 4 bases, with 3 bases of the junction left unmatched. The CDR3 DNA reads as TGTGCCAGCAGCCGACAGGGGGTTAATCAGCCCCAGCATTTT. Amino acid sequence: CASSRQGVNQPQHF.

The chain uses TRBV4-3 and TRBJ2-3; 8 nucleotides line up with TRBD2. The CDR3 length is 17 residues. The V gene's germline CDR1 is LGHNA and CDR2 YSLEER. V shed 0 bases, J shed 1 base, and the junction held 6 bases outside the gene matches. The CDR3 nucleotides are TGCGCCAGCAGCCAAGATCGACCAGCGGGGGGCACAGATACGCAGTATTTT. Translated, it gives CASSQDRPAGGTDTQYF.

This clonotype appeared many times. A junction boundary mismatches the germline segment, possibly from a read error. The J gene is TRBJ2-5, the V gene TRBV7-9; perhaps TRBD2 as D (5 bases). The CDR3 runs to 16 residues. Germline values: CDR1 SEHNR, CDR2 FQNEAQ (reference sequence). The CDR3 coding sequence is TGTGCCAGCACCTTAGGATCGAAAATAGGAGGAGAGACCCAGTACTTC. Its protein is CASTLGSKIGGETQYF.

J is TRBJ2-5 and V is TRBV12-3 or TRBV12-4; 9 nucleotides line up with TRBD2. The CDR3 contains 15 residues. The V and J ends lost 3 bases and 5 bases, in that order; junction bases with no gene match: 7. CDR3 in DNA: TGTGCCAGCAGTTTGGGGCCCGGGACTAGCGAGACCCAGTACTTC. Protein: CASSLGPGTSETQYF.

Written as DNA, the CDR3 is TGCAGTGCTAGTATCGGGGAGGAAGGGACCCAGTACTTC. This gives the protein CSASIGEEGTQYF. The chain links TRBV20-1 to TRBJ2-5; possible D gene TRBD2, 6 bases. CDR3 length equals 13 residues. Trimming shortened V by 3 bases and J by 7 bases, and 15 bases separated the two germline ends. Looked up from germline, CDR1 is DFQATT and CDR2 is SNEGSKA (reference sequence).

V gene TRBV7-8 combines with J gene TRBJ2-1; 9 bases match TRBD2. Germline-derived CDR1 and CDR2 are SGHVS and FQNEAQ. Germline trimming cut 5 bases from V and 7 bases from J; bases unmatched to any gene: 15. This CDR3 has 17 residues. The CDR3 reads CASSPAPLGAGGNEQFF. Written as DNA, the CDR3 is TGTGCCAGCAGCCCCGCCCCCCTCGGAGCGGGAGGAAATGAGCAGTTCTTC.

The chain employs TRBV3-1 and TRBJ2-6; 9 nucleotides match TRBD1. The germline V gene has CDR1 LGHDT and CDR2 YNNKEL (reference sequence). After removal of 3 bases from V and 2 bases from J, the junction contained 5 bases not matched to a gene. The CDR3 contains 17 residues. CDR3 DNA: TGTGCCAGCAGCCAGGACAGGGGCAGGCCTGGGGCCAACGTCCTGACTTTC. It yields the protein CASSQDRGRPGANVLTF.

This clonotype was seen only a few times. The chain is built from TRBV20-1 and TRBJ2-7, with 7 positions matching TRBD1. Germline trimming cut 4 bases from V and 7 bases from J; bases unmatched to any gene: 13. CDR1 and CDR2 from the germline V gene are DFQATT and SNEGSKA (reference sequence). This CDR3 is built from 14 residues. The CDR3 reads CSAKSATGFGEQYF. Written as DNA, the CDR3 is TGCAGTGCTAAATCAGCGACAGGGTTCGGAGAGCAGTACTTC.

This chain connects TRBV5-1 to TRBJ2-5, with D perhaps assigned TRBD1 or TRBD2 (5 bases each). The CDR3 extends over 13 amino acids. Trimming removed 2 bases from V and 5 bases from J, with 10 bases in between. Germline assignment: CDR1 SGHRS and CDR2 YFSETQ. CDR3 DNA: TGCGCCAGCAGCTTTGCCGGGACCGAGACCCAGTACTTC. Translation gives CASSFAGTETQYF.

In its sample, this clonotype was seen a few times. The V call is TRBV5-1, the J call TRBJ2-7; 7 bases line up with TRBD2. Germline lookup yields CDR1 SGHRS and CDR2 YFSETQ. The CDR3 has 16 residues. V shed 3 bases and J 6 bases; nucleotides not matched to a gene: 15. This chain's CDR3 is CASSWKLGLPRGEQYF. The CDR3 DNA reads TGCGCCAGCAGCTGGAAATTGGGACTACCCAGAGGCGAGCAGTACTTC.